The rows below give T cell receptor beta chains drawn from one sample of a study of early T cells in non-severe SARS-CoV-2 infection. TCRdb independently ran MiXCR on the 5' RACE reads; one entry per CDR3 protein. Here the sample spans 55,000 or so distinct CDR3 sequences, 9.5% to 13% being singletons. The sequencing sample was made of whole blood. The receptors stem from an adult who was a healthcare worker with PCR-confirmed SARS-CoV-2 infection or an uninfected control (not recorded which). The CDR3 runs from the conserved cysteine through the conserved F or W.

TRBV7-3 CASSLRVGQETQYF
TRBV7-8 CASSLAQQGTAYEQYF
TRBV20-1 CSAIDPPGLAGYRQETQYF
TRBV5-1 CASSSSRDSSYEQYF
TRBV18 CASSLSGAINSPLHF
TRBV2 CASRPGQGAGEQFF
TRBV5-1 CASSLTGDAGNYGYTF
TRBV7-9 CASSSGTGSYEQYF
TRBV7-6 CASSLGQLYSYNEQFF
TRBV11-2 CASSLGLSGGGNEQFF
TRBV7-2 CASSSRTGLNTIYF
TRBV3-1 CASSHSRDRPFYEQYF
TRBV7-2 CASSLIAGGPNEQFF
TRBV10-2 CASSDRQGVMGEQFF
TRBV29-1 CSVQGGRFYEQFF
TRBV28 CASRVAGGQETQYF
TRBV11-2 CASSPGRTGNQNIQYF
TRBV6-2/TRBV6-3 CASSSFFYRGSTDTQYF
TRBV3-1 CASIDRGETQYF
TRBV10-3 CAIRLHGGDQETQYF
TRBV5-6 CASRVADLRTSTDTQYF
TRBV6-5 CASSSQGARSPLHF
TRBV27 CASSLSGVGVYEQYF
TRBV6-2/TRBV6-3 CASSYEAGLAKNIQYF
TRBV15 CATSGTVNTEAFF
TRBV18 CASLRVLADTQYF
TRBV7-6 CASSSFSGYEQYF
TRBV6-5 CASSYSKRGNLGHGYTF
TRBV5-6 CASSLDMWTSDDTQYF
TRBV28 CASSLSGAGGPLWNEQYF
TRBV5-1 CASSLEVSGNTIYF
TRBV7-2 CASSPLYEQYF
TRBV20-1 CSVTQGAARNEQFF
TRBV12-5 CASGRPELAGNNEQFF
TRBV7-9 CASSLAVNTGELFF
TRBV28 CATEPDWNTEAFF
TRBV4-2 CASSQDSQGNQPQHF
TRBV3-1 CASSQDTDTQYF
TRBV10-2 CASRGIFQEGSNEKLFF
TRBV20-1 CSASRGLNQPQHF
TRBV6-1 CASKQGASYNSPLHF
TRBV9 CASSVNSWTYEQYF
TRBV28 CASTTLRGEYYQPQHF
TRBV20-1 CSAQPPGLGNEQYF